The rows below give T cell receptor beta chains drawn from one sample of a study of post-analysis software for immune sequencing data. TCRdb re-called the PCR reads through MiXCR, storing one row per CDR3 protein. The sample shows 700,000 to 900,000 distinct CDR3 sequences, roughly 46% of them seen only once. Source material: blood. These TCRs come from a girl aged 5-17 years with multiple sclerosis. The CDR3 runs from the conserved cysteine through the conserved F or W. The D gene is left open where the match is weak. A row's size may be missing; if present it is once, few, many or a size class.

CDR3 DNA: TGTGCCAGCAGTCGGACTAGCGGGGGGAGCGACGAGCAGTACTTC; CDR3 protein: CASSRTSGGSDEQYF; J gene: TRBJ2-7; D gene: TRBD2; clone size: few; V gene: TRBV12-3/TRBV12-4
CDR3 DNA: TGTGCCAGCAGTGAAAAACAGAGATTAAACTATGGCTACACCTTC; CDR3 protein: CASSEKQRLNYGYTF; J gene: TRBJ1-2; D gene: NA; clone size: few; V gene: TRBV6-1
CDR3 DNA: TGTGCCAGCAGTCACCGCGAAATACTAGCCAAAAACATTCAGTACTTC; CDR3 protein: CASSHREILAKNIQYF; J gene: TRBJ2-4; D gene: NA; clone size: NA; V gene: TRBV6-2/TRBV6-3
CDR3 DNA: TGTGCCAGCAGCCAGAAGACAGGATCCCTTCCCTACGAGCAGTACTTC; CDR3 protein: CASSQKTGSLPYEQYF; J gene: TRBJ2-7; D gene: NA; clone size: NA; V gene: TRBV12-3/TRBV12-4
CDR3 DNA: TGTGCCAGCAGCGGCTTCGGGAGGGTTGGAGGCTACACCTTC; CDR3 protein: CASSGFGRVGGYTF; J gene: TRBJ1-2; D gene: NA; clone size: once; V gene: TRBV7-8
CDR3 DNA: TGTGCCAGCAGTTTACCGCCAACTAATGAAAAACTGTTTTTT; CDR3 protein: CASSLPPTNEKLFF; J gene: TRBJ1-4; D gene: NA; clone size: once; V gene: TRBV28
CDR3 DNA: TGTGCCAGCAGCGTAGTGCCGGGACAGGGGGCCACCGGGGAGCTGTTTTTT; CDR3 protein: CASSVVPGQGATGELFF; J gene: TRBJ2-2; D gene: TRBD1; clone size: NA; V gene: TRBV9
CDR3 DNA: TGCGCCAGCAGCTTGGGGGATTCGGTCCCCCAACGGGATACGCAGTATTTT; CDR3 protein: CASSLGDSVPQRDTQYF; J gene: TRBJ2-3; D gene: NA; clone size: NA; V gene: TRBV5-1
CDR3 DNA: TGTGCCAGCATCGGGGAACAGACTAGCGCCTTCACAGATACGCAGTATTTT; CDR3 protein: CASIGEQTSAFTDTQYF; J gene: TRBJ2-3; D gene: TRBD2; clone size: NA; V gene: TRBV7-8
CDR3 DNA: TGTGCCAGCAGCTGGGACGTCGACACCGGGGAGCTGTTTTTT; CDR3 protein: CASSWDVDTGELFF; J gene: TRBJ2-2; D gene: NA; clone size: NA; V gene: TRBV7-9
CDR3 DNA: TGTGCCAGCAGCCCAGGGGCGAAGTTGAATGAGCAGTTCTTC; CDR3 protein: CASSPGAKLNEQFF; J gene: TRBJ2-1; D gene: NA; clone size: NA; V gene: TRBV7-3
CDR3 DNA: TGTGCCAGCAGTTACTCGGAGGGGGGGCCGGGGTTCTCCTACGAGCAGTACTTC; CDR3 protein: CASSYSEGGPGFSYEQYF; J gene: TRBJ2-7; D gene: NA; clone size: NA; V gene: TRBV6-2/TRBV6-3
CDR3 DNA: TGCAGCGTTGATTTAGCGGGAGCACAAGAGACCCAGTACTTC; CDR3 protein: CSVDLAGAQETQYF; J gene: TRBJ2-5; D gene: TRBD2; clone size: NA; V gene: TRBV29-1
CDR3 DNA: TGCAGTGCTGTCCTTCAAGAGACCCAGTACTTC; CDR3 protein: CSAVLQETQYF; J gene: TRBJ2-5; D gene: NA; clone size: NA; V gene: TRBV20-1
CDR3 DNA: TGCGCCAGCAGCTTGCCGGGGGCTAGAATGGATACGCAGTATTTT; CDR3 protein: CASSLPGARMDTQYF; J gene: TRBJ2-3; D gene: NA; clone size: NA; V gene: TRBV5-1
CDR3 DNA: TGTGCCAGCAGCTCCCACCCCCGGGACATCTCCTACGAGCAGTACTTC; CDR3 protein: CASSSHPRDISYEQYF; J gene: TRBJ2-7; D gene: NA; clone size: once; V gene: TRBV7-9
CDR3 DNA: TGTGCCAGCAGTTACGAGCGGGGAAGCCTTTACGAGCAGTACTTC; CDR3 protein: CASSYERGSLYEQYF; J gene: TRBJ2-7; D gene: TRBD2; clone size: NA; V gene: TRBV6-5
CDR3 DNA: TGTGCCAGCAGCGGAATAGCGGGAGTTAATGAGCAGTTCTTC; CDR3 protein: CASSGIAGVNEQFF; J gene: TRBJ2-1; D gene: TRBD2; clone size: many; V gene: TRBV7-2
CDR3 DNA: TGTGCCACCAGTGATTTGGAGGGAGACCCCTACAATGAGCAGTTCTTC; CDR3 protein: CATSDLEGDPYNEQFF; J gene: TRBJ2-1; D gene: NA; clone size: once; V gene: TRBV24-1
CDR3 DNA: TGCAGCGCGAAAACGAGCGGGCCACCAAGCACAGATACGCAGTATTTT; CDR3 protein: CSAKTSGPPSTDTQYF; J gene: TRBJ2-3; D gene: NA; clone size: NA; V gene: TRBV20-1
CDR3 DNA: TGTGCCAGCAGCCCCTCCCGACTAGCTGGACTATACGAGCAGTACTTC; CDR3 protein: CASSPSRLAGLYEQYF; J gene: TRBJ2-7; D gene: TRBD2; clone size: NA; V gene: TRBV7-8
CDR3 DNA: TGTGCCAGCAGCTTGGGACAGGGGGCGGAGGGTGAGCAGTTCTTC; CDR3 protein: CASSLGQGAEGEQFF; J gene: TRBJ2-1; D gene: TRBD1; clone size: few; V gene: TRBV7-2
CDR3 DNA: TGCAGCGTCGAACTAGCGCTCGCGAAGACCCAGTACTTC; CDR3 protein: CSVELALAKTQYF; J gene: TRBJ2-5; D gene: TRBD2; clone size: NA; V gene: TRBV29-1
CDR3 DNA: TGTGCCAGCAGTTTTGCGGGCATGGAGACCCAGTACTTC; CDR3 protein: CASSFAGMETQYF; J gene: TRBJ2-5; D gene: NA; clone size: few; V gene: TRBV27
CDR3 DNA: TGTGCCAGCAGCGATTGGGGGACAGGGGCGGACACCGGGGAGCTGTTTTTT; CDR3 protein: CASSDWGTGADTGELFF; J gene: TRBJ2-2; D gene: TRBD1; clone size: NA; V gene: TRBV6-4
CDR3 DNA: TGCGCCAGCAGTGATGGGGGGAGGGATTTGGGAGAGACCCAGTACTTC; CDR3 protein: CASSDGGRDLGETQYF; J gene: TRBJ2-5; D gene: TRBD2; clone size: NA; V gene: TRBV10-2
CDR3 DNA: TGTGCCAGCAGTCCCTTAGCCTCCGGTTCCTACAATGAGCAGTTCTTC; CDR3 protein: CASSPLASGSYNEQFF; J gene: TRBJ2-1; D gene: NA; clone size: NA; V gene: TRBV27
CDR3 DNA: TGTGCCAGCAGTTTGAAGGGGGGAGTGTACGAGCAGTACTTC; CDR3 protein: CASSLKGGVYEQYF; J gene: TRBJ2-7; D gene: NA; clone size: few; V gene: TRBV12-3/TRBV12-4
CDR3 DNA: TGTGCCAGCAGTTACTACGGCGGACAAGAGACCCAGTACTTC; CDR3 protein: CASSYYGGQETQYF; J gene: TRBJ2-5; D gene: NA; clone size: NA; V gene: TRBV6-5
CDR3 DNA: TGTGCCAGCAGCTCTTCGGACAGCTCCACAGATACGCAGTATTTT; CDR3 protein: CASSSSDSSTDTQYF; J gene: TRBJ2-3; D gene: NA; clone size: NA; V gene: TRBV7-2